The T cell receptor (beta chain) under discussion was sequenced for a study of shared clonotypes between healthy human individuals. Study at large: Those who served as donors were a couple of women and a few men between the ages of 18 and 49. Findings and caveats of the study: Larger richness was generally estimated for naive than memory subsets.

Splitting of each subset's genomic DNA was done evenly across several immunoSEQ plates. The assay was immunoSEQ multiplex PCR, and TCRdb's table has in-frame clones only and misses some. The data contain about 2.4 million clones, 93% of them singletons. Regarding this clone: Antigen specificity is unknown.

The sample comprised naive CD4+ T cells from PBMCs. Subset meaning: CD45RA+ positively selected. The origin of this receptor is a man younger than 35 in good health. Some clones in this sample may be carry-over from other donors' samples.

The CDR3 nucleotides read TGTGCCAGCACCCACGTACGGGATAGGAATGAGCAGTTCTTC. It encodes CASTHVRDRNEQFF. The chain employs TRBV6-6 and TRBJ2-1; D is perhaps TRBD2 (5 bases). The CDR3 sequence is 14 residues long. The ends were cut back, 7 bases at V and 7 bases at J, with 17 bases in the middle. The germline gives CDR1 MNHNY, CDR2 SVGAGI (reference sequence).